This TCR beta chain was found in a study of blood T cell repertoires in COVID-19. Across the whole study: From the United States, Italy and Spain came samples of acute and convalescent COVID-19. The analysed material was cDNA or gDNA that came from T cells, B-cell-depleted T cells, or PBMCs.

As processed by the authors: Amplification of reference gene primers provided the estimated nucleated cell counts. Produced via immunoSEQ multiplex PCR; TCRdb's table is partial and in-frame only. Clone size and V and J calls were adopted from that table, with D and trimming inferred from the DNA. Here the sample spans roughly 380,000 clones, 85% being singletons. The V and J ends lost 4 bases and 0 bases, in that order; junction bases with no gene match: 8. This CDR3 contains 16 residues. Germline CDR1 reads MNHNS; CDR2 reads SASEGT. The sequence came from a woman aged 18-29 years with acute or convalescent COVID-19. The sample taken for sequencing was peripheral blood. The chain combines TRBV6-1 with TRBJ1-1; 7 positions agree with TRBD1. CDR3 protein: CASSVGTVTMNTEAFF. The CDR3 DNA follows: TGTGCCAGCAGTGTAGGGACAGTTACAATGAACACTGAAGCTTTCTTT.